The rows below give T cell receptor beta chains drawn from one sample of a study of blood T cell repertoires in COVID-19. Libraries were prepared by immunoSEQ multiplex PCR; TCRdb keeps only in-frame clonotypes and omits some of them. The table lists tens of thousands of clones, approximately 87% of them singletons. The sample was peripheral blood. The receptors derive from an older woman with COVID-19, enrolled during active disease. Each CDR3 is given with its conserved first and last residue. D genes are given only for firm matches. Not all rows give a size; the values are once, few, many and, for expanded clones, a class.

>few|TRBV7-9|16|TRBJ2-7|TRBD2
CASSLGSGRTSYEQYF
TGTGCCAGCAGCTTAGGGAGCGGGAGGACCTCCTACGAGCAGTACTTC
>.|TRBV2|12|TRBJ1-4|TRBD1
CASGGQGEKLFF
TGTGCCAGCGGGGGACAGGGTGAAAAACTGTTTTTT
>.|TRBV7-9|16|TRBJ2-1|TRBD2
CASSSSGRSSYNEQFF
TGTGCCAGCAGCTCTAGCGGGCGAAGCTCCTACAATGAGCAGTTCTTC
>.|TRBV5-1|15|TRBJ1-3|.
CASSLGYRGGNTIYF
TGCGCCAGCAGCTTGGGGTATAGAGGGGGAAACACCATATATTTT
>.|TRBV7-9|15|TRBJ2-5|TRBD1
CASSQQGVVQETQYF
TGTGCCAGCAGCCAGCAGGGGGTAGTCCAAGAGACCCAGTACTTC
>.|TRBV19|13|TRBJ2-4|.
CASRPDPGFIQYF
TGTGCCAGTAGGCCCGACCCAGGGTTCATTCAGTACTTC
>.|TRBV18|16|TRBJ2-3|TRBD2
CASSPQIAGGTDTQYF
TGTGCCAGCTCACCACAAATAGCGGGGGGCACAGATACGCAGTATTTT
>.|TRBV7-9|12|TRBJ2-1|.
CASSHTGNEQFF
TGTGCCAGCAGCCATACAGGGAATGAGCAGTTCTTC
>.|TRBV12-3/TRBV12-4|13|TRBJ1-1|.
CASSLQENTEAFF
TGTGCCAGCAGTTTACAGGAGAACACTGAAGCTTTCTTT
>.|TRBV5-5|15|TRBJ1-5|.
CASSLGWAGNQPQHF
TGTGCCAGCAGCTTGGGCTGGGCAGGCAATCAGCCCCAGCATTTT
>.|TRBV19|13|TRBJ1-1|TRBD1
CASSQVRGTEAFF
TGTGCCAGTAGCCAAGTCAGGGGGACTGAAGCTTTCTTT
>.|TRBV11-2|18|TRBJ2-7|TRBD2
CASSFPVFGLGSSYEQYF
TGTGCCAGCAGCTTTCCCGTCTTCGGACTAGGGAGCTCCTACGAGCAGTACTTC
>.|TRBV28|14|TRBJ1-1|.
CASSLWEGGVKAFF
TGTGCCAGCAGTTTATGGGAAGGAGGTGTAAAAGCTTTCTTT
>.|TRBV7-9|16|TRBJ1-5|.
CASSQWEGMGNQPQHF
TGTGCCAGCAGCCAATGGGAGGGTATGGGCAATCAGCCCCAGCATTTT
>.|TRBV5-5|13|TRBJ2-7|.
CASSLGQAVWQYF
TGTGCCAGCAGCTTGGGACAGGCTGTATGGCAGTACTTC
>.|TRBV9|16|TRBJ2-1|TRBD2
CASSVASGSAHNEQFF
TGTGCCAGCAGCGTAGCTAGCGGGAGTGCCCACAATGAGCAGTTCTTC
>.|TRBV28|14|TRBJ2-7|TRBD1
CASSLPGQGYEQYF
TGTGCCAGCAGCCTTCCGGGACAGGGGTACGAGCAGTACTTC
>.|TRBV2|17|TRBJ2-7|TRBD1
CASSEYRGQPKNYEQYF
TGTGCCAGCAGTGAGTACAGGGGCCAACCGAAAAACTACGAGCAGTACTTC
>.|TRBV6-2/TRBV6-3|17|TRBJ2-7|TRBD2
CASSYSLLGGSSYEQYF
TGTGCCAGCAGTTACTCGCTCTTGGGCGGGAGCTCCTACGAGCAGTACTTC
>.|TRBV2|14|TRBJ1-2|TRBD1
CASSRQGIQYGYTF
TGTGCCAGCAGTAGACAGGGAATTCAATATGGCTACACCTTC
>.|TRBV12-3/TRBV12-4|12|TRBJ1-5|TRBD1
CASRDRYRAQHF
TGTGCCAGCCGGGACAGGTACAGGGCCCAGCATTTT
>.|TRBV30|16|TRBJ1-1|.
CAWISRGAGWKTEAFF
TGTGCCTGGATTTCCCGGGGGGCAGGGTGGAAAACTGAAGCTTTCTTT
>.|TRBV7-9|14|TRBJ2-3|.
CASSPASWTDTQYF
TGTGCCAGCAGCCCCGCGAGTTGGACAGATACGCAGTATTTT
>.|TRBV5-1|13|TRBJ1-1|.
CASSLVSRTEAFF
TGCGCCAGCAGCTTGGTATCCCGCACTGAAGCTTTCTTT
>.|TRBV6-4|15|TRBJ1-1|TRBD1
CASTRTGGGVTEAFF
TGTGCCAGCACCCGGACAGGGGGAGGTGTCACTGAAGCTTTCTTT
>once|TRBV19|15|TRBJ2-1|.
CASSRGLYSYNEQFF
TGTGCCAGTAGTAGGGGACTTTACTCCTACAATGAGCAGTTCTTC
>.|TRBV27|15|TRBJ2-7|.
CASSLSSGRSYEQYF
TGTGCCAGCAGTTTATCGTCAGGTAGATCCTACGAGCAGTACTTC
>.|TRBV28|12|TRBJ1-2|.
CASSVQYYGYTF
TGTGCCAGCAGTGTTCAGTACTATGGCTACACCTTC
>.|TRBV18|13|TRBJ2-7|.
CASSPGLSREQYF
TGTGCCAGCTCACCCGGCCTCAGCAGGGAGCAGTACTTC
>.|TRBV10-3|17|TRBJ1-2|TRBD1
CAISEQGRLGTNYGYTF
TGTGCCATCAGTGAACAGGGGCGTCTGGGGACTAACTATGGCTACACCTTC
>.|TRBV12-3/TRBV12-4|13|TRBJ2-7|.
CASSNWRGGEQYF
TGTGCCAGCAGTAACTGGAGGGGCGGCGAGCAGTACTTC
>few|TRBV19|16|TRBJ1-1|TRBD1
CASSMRQGTMNTEAFF
TGTGCCAGTAGTATGAGACAGGGAACAATGAACACTGAAGCTTTCTTT
>few|TRBV10-3|15|TRBJ2-3|.
CAISAGQVGQDTQYF
TGTGCCATCAGTGCTGGCCAGGTGGGCCAGGATACGCAGTATTTT